The T cell receptor (beta chain) described here comes from a study of post-analysis software for immune sequencing data. The overall study: The study covered relapsing-remitting, secondary progressive and progressive-relapsing courses of multiple sclerosis.

General study results and limits: There were five TRBV segments more frequent in patients than controls, and TRBV5-6, TRBV5-1 and TRBV20-1 were among them.

This clonotype was counted between two and nine times. The target antigen is unknown. The germline CDR1 and CDR2 sequences are LGHDT and YNNKEL (reference sequence). J lost 7 bases, V lost 8 bases, and 5 bases had no gene match. The CDR3 extends over 12 amino acids. cDNA libraries for TCR beta contained unique molecular identifiers. TCRdb itself ran the PCR reads through MiXCR, one entry per CDR3 protein. Here the sample spans some 700,000 distinct CDR3 sequences, 55% to 60% being singletons. The chain links TRBV3-1 to TRBJ2-3; 8 bases fit TRBD1. The sequence came from a girl aged 2 to 10 with multiple sclerosis. Sequencing was performed on blood. The DNA for the CDR3 is TGTGCCAGCGCATCAGGGGGCCATACGCAGTATTTT. Its translation: CASASGGHTQYF.